The source of this TCR beta chain is a study of blood T cell repertoires in COVID-19. Background on the study: In each case, the material was cDNA or gDNA derived from T cells, B-cell-depleted T cells, or PBMCs.

Seattle-derived patients entered the study during active infection and were followed longitudinally. The CDR3 extends over 15 amino acids. Germline assignment: CDR1 MDHEN and CDR2 SYDVKM. V lost 6 bases, J lost 5 bases, and 20 bases lay in between. Original data processing: Cell counts per sample came from amplifying reference gene primers. This table comes from immunoSEQ multiplex PCR, and its TCRdb copy is limited to in-frame clones, with some not included. V, J and clone size reflect that table, while D and trimming were determined from the DNA. The sample has around 460,000 clones, 70% to 90% seen once; the top ten hold 0.8% to 0.9%.

The sequencing input was peripheral blood. This sequence was found in a man between 18 and 29 years old with COVID-19, enrolled during active disease. The V and J genes are TRBV28 and TRBJ2-7, with TRBD1 as a possible D gene (6 bases). CDR3 in amino acids: CASSPTPGQPHEQYF. The CDR3 DNA sequence: TGTGCCAGCAGCCCTACACCTGGACAGCCCCACGAGCAGTACTTC.